A single sample is the source of the 13 T cell receptor beta chains below, sequenced in a study of cytomegalovirus exposure and HLA in healthy donors. Data came from immunoSEQ multiplex PCR; TCRdb stores just in-frame clones and leaves some out. The table has fewer than 350,000 clones, around 87% seen once; the top ten hold around 0.92%. Input material: PBMCs. Source of these receptors: a woman younger than 35 in good health and CMV-seronegative.

The CDR3 sequence: CASSDGYRGNEQFF. CDR3 DNA sequence: TGTGCCAGCAGTGACGGCTACCGAGGGAATGAGCAGTTCTTC. The chain uses TRBV6-5 and TRBJ2-1; weak D call: TRBD2 (5 bases). CDR1 and CDR2 from the germline V gene are MNHEY and SVGAGI. This CDR3 contains 14 residues. V lost 5 bases to trimming and J lost 7 bases, with 15 bases between them.

The chain uses TRBV7-9 and TRBJ1-6; 7 bases are shared with TRBD1. Germline V gene lookup returns CDR1 SEHNR and CDR2 FQNEAQ (reference sequence). The CDR3 loop spans 16 amino acids. Trimming at V came to 1 base and at J to 3 bases, leaving 3 bases not matched to a gene. The CDR3 is CASSLEGANYNSPLHF. CDR3 nucleotides: TGTGCCAGCAGCTTAGAGGGGGCTAACTATAATTCACCCCTCCACTTT.

This rearrangement joins TRBV6-5 to TRBJ1-5, with D perhaps TRBD1 (5 bases). V was pared by 6 bases and J by 0 bases, with 9 bases between. Germline loops: CDR1 MNHEY, CDR2 SVGAGI. The CDR3 consists of 14 residues. The CDR3 DNA reads as TGTGCCAGCAGCTTAGACAGTAGCAATCAGCCCCAGCATTTT. Its translation is CASSLDSSNQPQHF.

The chain employs TRBV6-1 and TRBJ2-7, with TRBD1 identical over 8 bases. Per germline, CDR1 MNHNS and CDR2 SASEGT. The CDR3 spans 14 residues. With V trimmed by 5 bases and J by 2 bases, 5 bases remained unmatched. CDR3 region: CASSMGQAAYEQYF. CDR3 coding DNA: TGTGCCAGCAGTATGGGACAGGCCGCCTACGAGCAGTACTTC.

V and J are TRBV6-5 and TRBJ2-7; 9 bases fit TRBD2. In germline, CDR1 is MNHEY, CDR2 SVGAGI. There are 16 residues in the CDR3. The V segment lost 2 bases and the J segment 2 bases; nucleotides outside the gene matches: 7. CDR3 protein: CASSYRAGGNPYEQYF. CDR3 nucleotide sequence: TGTGCCAGCAGTTACCGGGCGGGAGGGAATCCCTACGAGCAGTACTTC.

The chain joins TRBV19 to TRBJ1-5, with a tentative D call TRBD1 (6 bases). Per germline, CDR1 LNHDA and CDR2 SQIVND (reference sequence). This CDR3 contains 14 residues. The V end was cut by 6 bases, the J end by 3 bases, with 12 bases between. The CDR3 is CASRTQGDNQPQHF. CDR3 coding DNA: TGTGCCAGTAGAACACAGGGAGACAATCAGCCCCAGCATTTT.

CDR3 sequence reads: CASSIDQLGLNEQFF. The CDR3 bases are TGTGCCAGTAGTATAGATCAGTTGGGGCTAAATGAGCAGTTCTTC. J is TRBJ2-1 and V is TRBV19, with D perhaps TRBD1 (5 bases). The CDR3 contains 15 residues. CDR1 and CDR2 (germline): LNHDA, SQIVND (reference sequence). Trimming pared 0 bases from V and 7 bases from J, leaving 13 bases between. The full variable domain, rest sourced from reference TRBV19 and TRBJ2-1, is DGGITQSPKYLFRKEGQNVTLSCEQNLNHDAMYWYRQDPGQGLRLIYYSQIVNDFQKGDIAEGYSVSREKKESFPLTVTSAQKNPTAFYLCASSIDQLGLNEQFFGPGTRLTVL.

This clone was counted a single time. The V and J genes are TRBV28 and TRBJ2-6, with TRBD1 matching over 10 bases. V shed 4 bases, J shed 4 bases, and the junction held 16 bases outside the gene matches. The CDR3 has 20 residues. Germline-derived CDR1 and CDR2 are MDHEN and SYDVKM. The CDR3 protein is CASSSPPRTGGLRGANVLTF. In DNA form, the CDR3 reads TGTGCCAGCAGTTCCCCGCCCCGGACAGGGGGGCTGCGGGGGGCCAACGTCCTGACTTTC.

This chain joins TRBV5-5 and TRBJ1-5; D gene unclear. Germline V gives CDR1 SGHKS, CDR2 YYEKEE (reference sequence). The CDR3 extends over 15 amino acids. V dropped 3 bases and J dropped 2 bases, with 12 bases sitting between them. Here the CDR3 reads CASSSDSVGNQPQHF. The CDR3 DNA reads TGTGCCAGCAGCTCGGACTCTGTAGGCAATCAGCCCCAGCATTTT. The full variable domain, in which reference TRBV5-5 and TRBJ1-5 provide the parts outside the CDR3, is DAGVTQSPTHLIKTRGQQVTLRCSPISGHKSVSWYQQVLGQGPQFIFQYYEKEERGRGNFPDRFSARQFPNYSSELNVNALLLGDSALYLCASSSDSVGNQPQHFGDGTRLSIL.

The chain recombines TRBV15 with TRBJ2-1; TRBD1 agrees at 7 bases. The CDR3 runs to 15 residues. After removal of 1 base from V and 6 bases from J, the junction contained 6 bases not matched to a gene. Germline-derived CDR1 and CDR2 are LNHNV and YYDKDF (reference sequence). CDR3 in amino acids: CATSRARQGGNEQFF. Written as DNA, the CDR3 is TGTGCCACCAGCAGAGCAAGACAGGGTGGCAATGAGCAGTTCTTC. The full variable domain, rest sourced from reference TRBV15 and TRBJ2-1, is DAMVIQNPRYQVTQFGKPVTLSCSQTLNHNVMYWYQQKSSQAPKLLFHYYDKDFNNEADTPDNFQSRRPNTSFCFLDIRSPGLGDTAMYLCATSRARQGGNEQFFGPGTRLTVL.

This sequence joins TRBV9 and TRBJ1-4; 11 nucleotides agree with TRBD1. CDR3 size: 18 residues. J gave up 8 bases and V 2 bases, and 14 bases lay outside the gene matches. Germline CDR1 is SGDLS and CDR2 is YYNGEE. CDR3: CASSVGTGDRGASEKLFF. Written as DNA, the CDR3 is TGTGCCAGCAGCGTCGGGACAGGGGACAGGGGGGCCTCCGAAAAACTGTTTTTT.

This clone was seen only once. The chain has TRBV4-3 and TRBJ2-1; TRBD2 aligns across 11 bases. Losses at the gene ends were 0 bases for V and 3 bases for J; bases not matched to a gene: 10. From germline, CDR1 is LGHNA and CDR2 YSLEER. This CDR3 spans 19 amino acids. DNA for the CDR3: TGCGCCAGCAGCCAAGAAAGGGGACTAGCGGCGGCTGGCTACAATGAGCAGTTCTTC. This translates into CASSQERGLAAAGYNEQFF.

A word on this clone: The junction does not match germline at one end; this may be a read error. The chain employs TRBV11-2 and TRBJ2-7, with 9 bases matching TRBD1. Germline loops: CDR1 SGHAT, CDR2 FQNNGV. The CDR3 extends over 12 amino acids. The CDR3 sequence: CASSITTGQGNF. CDR3 in DNA: TGTGCCAGCAGCATAACTACGGGACAGGGAAACTTC.